What follows are 12 T cell receptor beta chains derived from one specimen sequenced in a study of shared clonotypes between healthy human individuals. Profiling relied on immunoSEQ multiplex PCR, and the TCRdb table lists in-frame clones only, not all of them. Of around 500,000 clones detected, roughly three quarters appear once; the ten largest clones hold around 13%. The sequenced sample consisted of PBMCs. The source of these receptors is a woman aged 40 to 49 in good health. Some clones in this sample may be carry-over from other donors' samples.

The chain's CDR3 is CASSRRSGELFF. The CDR3 nucleotides read TGTGCCAGCAGCCGCCGAAGCGGGGAGCTGTTTTTT. The chain uses TRBV9 and TRBJ2-2; D not resolved. The CDR3 runs to 12 residues. Germline CDR1 is SGDLS and CDR2 is YYNGEE. V was trimmed by 4 bases and J by 7 bases, leaving 8 bases between them.

This chain joins TRBV7-2 and TRBJ2-7; TRBD1 might be the D (5 bases). The CDR3 spans 15 residues. Trimming removed 5 bases at V and 5 bases at J, with 19 bases between. Germline V gives CDR1 SGHTA, CDR2 FQGNSA. The CDR3 sequence is CASSATPPRANEQYF. The DNA for the CDR3 is TGTGCCAGCAGCGCTACCCCTCCCAGGGCCAACGAGCAGTACTTC.

The genes are TRBV4-1 and TRBJ2-5; 7 bases are a match to TRBD2. J was trimmed by 4 bases and V by 1 base; bases with no gene match: 6. Germline V gene sequence: CDR1 MGHRA, CDR2 YSYEKL. CDR3 length: 15 amino acids. The CDR3 coding sequence is TGCGCCAGCAGCCAAGTTGTGGGAGGGGCAGAGACCCAGTACTTC. This translates into CASSQVVGGAETQYF.

The chain couples TRBV29-1 to TRBJ2-5, with TRBD2 identical over 8 bases. CDR3 length: 13 residues. CDR1 SQVTM and CDR2 ANQGSEA come from the germline V gene. The V and J ends lost 8 bases and 2 bases, in that order; junction bases with no gene match: 7. The CDR3 DNA reads as TGCAGCCATGTAGTAGCGGGACAAGAGACCCAGTACTTC. As protein: CSHVVAGQETQYF.

This clone has just a few counts. V gene TRBV7-9 combines with J gene TRBJ1-2, with D hard to call. V dropped 5 bases and J dropped 5 bases, with 15 bases sitting between them. Looked up from germline, CDR1 is SEHNR and CDR2 is FQNEAQ (reference sequence). The CDR3 covers 14 residues. CDR3: CASSTVPMGYGYTF. The CDR3 nucleotides are TGTGCCAGCAGCACAGTACCAATGGGGTATGGCTACACCTTC.

The chain joins TRBV5-3 to TRBJ1-5; the D is unclear. TRBV5-3 is an open reading frame whose function is uncertain. The CDR3 has 14 residues. The germline V and J ends were trimmed by 5 bases and 1 base, with 10 bases remaining between them. CDR3 bases: TGTGCCAGAAGTCAAGTGATCAGCAATCAGCCCCAGCATTTT. Translation gives CARSQVISNQPQHF.

The rearrangement links TRBV18 to TRBJ2-7; TRBD1 aligns across 7 bases. The germline V gene has CDR1 KGHSH and CDR2 LQKENI. This CDR3 region has 15 residues. Trimming cost V 0 bases and J 0 bases; bases outside gene matches: 2. The CDR3 nucleotides read TGTGCCAGCTCACCACCTAACAGGGGCTCCTACGAGCAGTACTTC. As protein: CASSPPNRGSYEQYF.

This chain joins TRBV19 and TRBJ2-7; TRBD2 agrees at 9 bases. Germline trimming cut 6 bases from V and 7 bases from J; bases unmatched to any gene: 7. Germline V gene lookup returns CDR1 LNHDA and CDR2 SQIVND (reference sequence). The CDR3 contains 13 residues. The CDR3 spells CASSRTSDWEQYF. CDR3 sequence (DNA): TGTGCCAGTAGCCGGACTAGCGACTGGGAGCAGTACTTC.

The gene calls are TRBV5-5 and TRBJ1-5; TRBD1 is a possible D gene (6 bases). Germline values: CDR1 SGHKS, CDR2 YYEKEE (reference sequence). The length of the CDR3 is 15 residues. V was trimmed by 0 bases and J by 7 bases, leaving 14 bases between them. The CDR3 DNA follows: TGTGCCAGCAGCTTGGGGTCGCGGAGGGGGCAGCCCCAGCATTTT. It translates to CASSLGSRRGQPQHF.

The chain is built from TRBV19 and TRBJ2-5; D unclear. Trimming shortened V by 9 bases and J by 5 bases, and 16 bases separated the two germline ends. The germline gives CDR1 LNHDA, CDR2 SQIVND (reference sequence). CDR3 size: 13 residues. This CDR3 reads CASSRAPSETQYF. The CDR3 region has the DNA TGTGCCAGCAGCCGGGCCCCCTCCGAGACCCAGTACTTC.

The V and J genes are TRBV25-1 and TRBJ2-1; a possible D gene is TRBD1 (5 bases). V was pared by 2 bases and J by 6 bases, with 5 bases between. This CDR3 is built from 12 residues. Germline-derived CDR1 and CDR2 are MGHDK and SYGVNS. CDR3: CASSEQGNEQFF. The DNA of the CDR3 is TGTGCCAGCAGTGAACAGGGCAATGAGCAGTTCTTC.

The chain uses TRBV7-8 and TRBJ2-1; 7 nucleotides align to TRBD1. There are 13 residues in the CDR3. Unmatched junction bases numbered 4, after V lost 6 bases and J lost 5 bases. CDR1 and CDR2 (germline): SGHVS, FQNEAQ. The CDR3 bases are TGTGCCAGCAGGGCCGGGACAGACAATGAGCAGTTCTTC. This encodes CASRAGTDNEQFF. Complete variable domain (other parts from reference TRBV7-8 and TRBJ2-1): GAGVSQSPRYKVAKRGQDVALRCDPISGHVSLFWYQQALGQGPEFLTYFQNEAQLDKSGLPSDRFFAERPEGSVSTLKIQRTQQEDSAVYLCASRAGTDNEQFFGPGTRLTVL.